The text below deals with one T cell receptor beta chain. The sample comes from a study of blood T cells in healthy people across ages. V was clipped by 7 bases and J by 2 bases, with 16 bases between them. Germline V CDR1 and CDR2: DFQATT, SNEGSKA (reference sequence). The CDR3 is 14 residues long. Alongside a J-beta primer mix, a sample-barcoded 5' primer served in a second PCR lasting 7 to 11 cycles. Using its own MiXCR run on the 5' RACE reads, TCRdb lists one record per CDR3 protein. The data show about 1.1 million distinct CDR3 sequences, less than 45% seen once. Sequenced input: blood. The TCR was taken from a man younger than 35 in good health. The rearrangement uses TRBV20-1 and TRBJ2-3; D gene ambiguous. The CDR3 DNA reads as TGCAGTGAAACTGTAGGCGGCCTCACAGATACGCAGTATTTT. This codes for CSETVGGLTDTQYF.